This T cell receptor beta chain was profiled in a study of Graves' ophthalmopathy and Graves' hyperthyroidism. Study-wide points: With a specificity of around 77% and a sensitivity of around 71%, the model predicted ophthalmopathy progression. Most expanded clonotypes in thyroid above 0.001 frequency also showed up in blood.

The CDR3 has 15 amino acids. Trimming removed 1 base at V and 7 bases at J, with 16 bases between. Per the germline V gene, CDR1 is MGHRA and CDR2 is YSYEKL. The table lists this clonotype with many counts. Its antigen is unidentified. RNA served as the template for amplifying TCR beta CDR3 regions. The first round was an RT-PCR with HTBI primers, and the second round was a multiplex PCR. TCRdb reprocessed the multiplex PCR reads with MiXCR, giving one entry per CDR3 protein. The sample consists of a few hundred thousand distinct CDR3 sequences, 35% to 40% of them appearing once. The clonotype was recovered from an adult man with Graves' hyperthyroidism. The sequenced sample consisted of peripheral blood or thyroid tissue (not recorded which). V is TRBV4-1 and J is TRBJ1-1; tentative D call: TRBD1 (5 bases). CDR3 coding DNA: TGCGCCAGCAGCCAAGTTTGGACACCCGAAGATGAAGCTTTCTTT. The encoded protein is CASSQVWTPEDEAFF.